The 32 T cell receptor beta chains below were found in one sample sequenced in a study of cytomegalovirus exposure and HLA in healthy donors. The PCR ran on 60 Vbeta and 13 Jbeta primers. Sequenced by immunoSEQ multiplex PCR; TCRdb stores in-frame clones only, minus some. Seen here are approximately 170,000 clones, 81% observed once, and the top ten hold 1.3%. The sequenced sample was PBMCs. The origin of the receptors is a man in his fifties or sixties in good health and CMV-seropositive.

This chain uses TRBV30 with TRBJ1-5; D is unresolved. Germline V gene sequence: CDR1 GTSNPN, CDR2 SVGIG (reference sequence). V dropped 0 bases and J dropped 0 bases, with 18 bases sitting between them. The CDR3 spans 18 residues. The CDR3 region has the DNA TGTGCCTGGAGTGTACAGAACGACCAGTGGCATAGCAATCAGCCCCAGCATTTT. Translation gives CAWSVQNDQWHSNQPQHF.

This clone was detected only a few times. The J gene is TRBJ1-3, the V gene TRBV7-2; D ambiguous. Germline V gene lookup returns CDR1 SGHTA and CDR2 FQGNSA. This CDR3 is built from 16 residues. V shed 0 bases and J shed 0 bases, with 9 bases lying between them. CDR3 DNA sequence: TGTGCCAGCAGCTTAGCGCCCACACGCTCTGGAAACACCATATATTTT. This translates into CASSLAPTRSGNTIYF. Looking up the rest from reference TRBV7-2 and TRBJ1-3 gives the full variable domain: GAGVSQSPSNKVTEKGKDVELRCDPISGHTALYWYRQSLGQGLEFLIYFQGNSAPDKSGLPSDRFSAERTGGSVSTLTIQRTQQEDSAVYLCASSLAPTRSGNTIYFGEGSWLTVV.

CDR3 in DNA: TGCGCCAGCAGCGCTCGGGAGTTCCCCTACAATGAGCAGTTCTTC. Its protein is CASSAREFPYNEQFF. The V and J genes are TRBV4-3 and TRBJ2-1; D perhaps matches TRBD2 (6 bases). From germline, CDR1 is LGHNA and CDR2 YSLEER. This CDR3 has 15 residues. Trimming stripped 5 bases from V and 2 bases from J, with 13 bases between.

The V call is TRBV28, the J call TRBJ2-6; tentative D call: TRBD1 (5 bases). Germline V gene lookup returns CDR1 MDHEN and CDR2 SYDVKM. This CDR3 spans 15 amino acids. V shed 3 bases and J shed 8 bases, with 14 bases lying between them. The CDR3 here is CASSLTALGSNVLTF. As DNA, the CDR3 is TGTGCCAGCAGTTTGACAGCCCTGGGCTCCAACGTCCTGACTTTC. The entire variable domain, with the rest obtained from reference TRBV28 and TRBJ2-6, is as follows: DVKVTQSSRYLVKRTGEKVFLECVQDMDHENMFWYRQDPGLGLRLIYFSYDVKMKEKGDIPEGYSVSREKKERFSLILESASTNQTSMYLCASSLTALGSNVLTFGAGSRLTVL.

The chain employs TRBV30 and TRBJ1-1; 7 bases are shared with TRBD1. Germline CDR1 GTSNPN, CDR2 SVGIG (reference sequence). Trimming took 4 bases from V and 6 from J; bases not matched to a gene: 11. CDR3 length: 14 amino acids. In DNA, the CDR3 is TGTGCCTGGAACTCATTAGGACAGGTCTCTGAAGCTTTCTTT. Translation gives CAWNSLGQVSEAFF.

This chain uses TRBV10-2 with TRBJ2-7, with D tentatively TRBD2 (6 bases). V lost 6 bases to trimming and J lost 0 bases, with 6 bases between them. There are 12 residues in the CDR3. CDR1 and CDR2 from the germline V gene are WSHSY and SAAADI. CDR3 DNA: TGCGCCAGCAGGGACTACTCCTACGAGCAGTACTTC. Amino acids: CASRDYSYEQYF.

The chain links TRBV5-1 to TRBJ1-1; the D gene is possibly TRBD1 (6 bases). The CDR3 runs to 13 residues. Trimming shortened V by 6 bases and J by 9 bases, and 18 bases separated the two germline ends. CDR1 SGHRS and CDR2 YFSETQ come from the germline V gene. The CDR3 reads CASNPDETGKAFF. As DNA, the CDR3 is TGCGCCAGCAACCCGGATGAGACAGGTAAAGCTTTCTTT.

In its sample, this clone was seen once. The chain is built from TRBV7-3 and TRBJ1-5; the D is unclear. Deletions cut 4 bases from V and 7 bases from J, with 11 bases between. Germline lookup yields CDR1 SGHTA and CDR2 FQGTGA. This CDR3 spans 13 amino acids. CDR3 bases: TGTGCCAGCAGCTCCGCCGCGAACCAGCCCCAGCATTTT. Encoded protein: CASSSAANQPQHF.

This chain uses TRBV28 with TRBJ1-2, with 7 bases identical to TRBD1. Per germline, CDR1 MDHEN and CDR2 SYDVKM. The CDR3 contains 12 residues. V was pared by 10 bases and J by 0 bases, with 2 bases of the junction left unmatched. The CDR3 region has the DNA TGTGCCACGGGGACAGCTAACTATGGCTACACCTTC. Its translation: CATGTANYGYTF.

This clone was observed once. The chain carries TRBV19 and TRBJ2-4; 8 bases map to TRBD1. Unmatched junction bases numbered 5, after V lost 6 bases and J lost 4 bases. The CDR3 has 14 amino acids. Germline CDR1 is LNHDA and CDR2 is SQIVND (reference sequence). The CDR3 region is CASRDRVGKNIQYF. The CDR3 DNA follows: TGTGCCAGTAGGGACAGGGTGGGGAAAAACATTCAGTACTTC.

This clone was recorded a few times. The chain recombines TRBV5-8 with TRBJ2-2, with 7 nucleotides matching TRBD1. Per the germline V gene, CDR1 is SGHTS and CDR2 is YDEGEE. J lost 3 bases, V lost 4 bases, and 6 bases had no gene match. The CDR3 is made up of 15 amino acids. CDR3 in amino acids: CASSRRDRHTGELFF. The CDR3 nucleotides are TGTGCCAGCAGCCGAAGGGACAGACACACCGGGGAGCTGTTTTTT. The full variable domain, its missing parts supplied by reference TRBV5-8 and TRBJ2-2, is EAGVTQSPTHLIKTRGQQATLRCSPISGHTSVYWYQQALGLGLQFLLWYDEGEERNRGNFPPRFSGRQFPNYSSELNVNALELEDSALYLCASSRRDRHTGELFFGEGSRLTVL.

This clone was observed a handful of times. The chain carries TRBV5-1 and TRBJ2-1; 8 bases agree with TRBD1. The trim removed 2 bases at V and 4 bases at J, leaving 2 bases unmatched. The V gene's germline CDR1 is SGHRS and CDR2 YFSETQ. This CDR3 spans 14 amino acids. The CDR3 sequence is CASSFGQGYNEQFF. Written as DNA, the CDR3 is TGCGCCAGCAGCTTTGGACAGGGATACAATGAGCAGTTCTTC. Full variable domain (outside the CDR3, taken from reference TRBV5-1 and TRBJ2-1): KAGVTQTPRYLIKTRGQQVTLSCSPISGHRSVSWYQQTPGQGLQFLFEYFSETQRNKGNFPGRFSGRQFSNSRSEMNVSTLELGDSALYLCASSFGQGYNEQFFGPGTRLTVL.

This chain joins TRBV2 and TRBJ1-2, with D unresolved. The germline CDR1 and CDR2 sequences are SNHLY and FYNNEI. This CDR3 is built from 14 residues. Between the trimmed V and J ends, which lost 4 bases and 0 bases, there was a span of 9 bases. CDR3 nucleotides: TGTGCCAGCAGTGTGACATATACTAACTATGGCTACACCTTC. It codes for CASSVTYTNYGYTF.

About this clone: Other DNA sequences in this specimen translate into the identical CDR3. This chain uses TRBV5-1 with TRBJ1-6; 9 nucleotides match TRBD1. The CDR3 covers 14 residues. V shed 4 bases and J 6 bases; nucleotides not matched to a gene: 2. CDR1 is SGHRS and CDR2 is YFSETQ in the germline V gene. The CDR3 here is CASSLDRGNSPLHF. DNA for the CDR3: TGCGCCAGCAGCCTGGACAGGGGTAATTCACCCCTCCACTTT.

V usage is TRBV11-2 and J usage is TRBJ2-1, with 14 bases fitting TRBD2. The junction had 4 bases not matched to a gene; V was cut back by 5 bases and J by 7 bases. This CDR3 has 15 amino acids. Looked up from germline, CDR1 is SGHAT and CDR2 is FQNNGV. The CDR3 spells CASSQTSGRGNEQFF. CDR3 nucleotide sequence: TGTGCCAGCAGCCAGACTAGCGGGAGGGGAAATGAGCAGTTCTTC.

The chain employs TRBV6-1 and TRBJ1-3, with unresolved D. CDR1 and CDR2 (germline): MNHNS, SASEGT. The V and J ends lost 4 bases and 1 base respectively, with 11 bases between them. This CDR3 is 15 amino acids long. Here the CDR3 reads CASSVRGVSGNTIYF. The CDR3 DNA reads as TGTGCCAGCAGTGTACGGGGAGTATCTGGAAACACCATATATTTT.

The chain combines TRBV29-1 with TRBJ2-1, with 8 bases aligning to TRBD1. Trimming took 3 bases from V and 6 from J; bases not matched to a gene: 10. This CDR3 has 15 amino acids. Germline lookup yields CDR1 SQVTM and CDR2 ANQGSEA. CDR3 nucleotides: TGCAGCGTTGACAGGGGGCATCTGCCCCGCAATGAGCAGTTCTTC. This sequence encodes CSVDRGHLPRNEQFF.

As DNA, the CDR3 is TGTGCCAGCAGCTTAACCGAGAACAGGGCGAATCAGCCCCAGCATTTT. Protein: CASSLTENRANQPQHF. This chain links TRBV7-8 with TRBJ1-5; tentatively, D is TRBD1 (6 bases). Germline-derived CDR1 and CDR2 are SGHVS and FQNEAQ. Trimming removed 2 bases from V and 4 bases from J, with 15 bases in between. This CDR3 is 16 amino acids long.

V is TRBV7-9 and J is TRBJ1-2; TRBD1 matches 7 bases. This CDR3 spans 15 amino acids. Trimming took 1 base from V and 6 from J; bases not matched to a gene: 8. Germline lookup yields CDR1 SEHNR and CDR2 FQNEAQ (reference sequence). The CDR3 loop reads CASSLVGTAGDGYTF. The CDR3, as DNA: TGTGCCAGCAGCTTAGTTGGGACAGCAGGGGATGGCTACACCTTC.

The rearrangement uses TRBV5-1 and TRBJ1-2; D gene uncertain. V was clipped by 5 bases and J by 8 bases, with 16 bases between them. Germline CDR1 SGHRS, CDR2 YFSETQ. This CDR3 region has 13 residues. CDR3 loop: CASSHDTGDGYTF. The DNA of the CDR3 is TGCGCCAGCAGTCATGACACCGGTGACGGCTACACCTTC.

The rearrangement uses TRBV7-2 and TRBJ2-2; D is possibly TRBD2 (6 bases). Germline-derived CDR1 and CDR2 are SGHTA and FQGNSA. This CDR3 has 13 amino acids. V lost 8 bases to trimming and J lost 7 bases, with 14 bases between them. The CDR3 region is CASGSLASGELFF. The DNA of the CDR3 is TGTGCCAGCGGGAGTCTAGCGAGCGGGGAGCTGTTTTTT.

The J gene is TRBJ1-2, the V gene TRBV5-4, with a possible D match to TRBD1 (6 bases). The CDR3 is 14 amino acids. CDR1 is SGHNT and CDR2 is YYREEE in the germline V gene (reference sequence). V lost 4 bases and J lost 3, with 13 bases in between. CDR3 DNA sequence: TGTGCCAGCAGCAAGGACAGATGGGACTATGGCTACACCTTC. Translated, it gives CASSKDRWDYGYTF.

The rearrangement joins TRBV5-6 to TRBJ1-1; weak D call: TRBD1 (5 bases). There are 18 residues in the CDR3. Trimming took 3 bases from V and 2 from J, leaving 23 bases between them. Per germline, CDR1 SGHDT and CDR2 YYEEEE. CDR3 nucleotides: TGTGCCAGCAGCTCCGAGCCGGGTCTATCAGGGCCCAACACTGAAGCTTTCTTT. Translating gives CASSSEPGLSGPNTEAFF.

This chain links TRBV4-2 with TRBJ2-4, with TRBD2 matching over 7 bases. The trim removed 1 base at V and 2 bases at J, leaving 11 bases unmatched. Germline CDR1 reads LGHNA; CDR2 reads YNFKEQ. CDR3 length: 18 residues. Here the CDR3 DNA reads TGTGCCAGCAGCCAAGTGGGTCTGGGCGGGAGTTCCAAAAACATTCAGTACTTC. As protein: CASSQVGLGGSSKNIQYF.

The chain joins TRBV10-3 to TRBJ2-5; TRBD1 matches 9 bases. The V and J ends lost 5 bases and 5 bases, in that order; junction bases with no gene match: 12. The CDR3 length is 16 residues. The V gene's germline CDR1 is ENHRY and CDR2 SYGVKD. The CDR3: CAISQGQGREKETQYF. CDR3 nucleotide sequence: TGTGCCATCAGTCAGGGACAGGGCCGGGAGAAGGAGACCCAGTACTTC.

This rearrangement joins TRBV5-8 to TRBJ2-3; D may be TRBD2 (5 bases). Trimming took 1 base from V and 0 from J, leaving 6 bases between them. CDR3 length: 14 amino acids. In germline, CDR1 is SGHTS, CDR2 YDEGEE. The CDR3 nucleotides read TGTGCCAGCAGCTTGACTAGAAGCACAGATACGCAGTATTTT. Its protein is CASSLTRSTDTQYF.

The chain uses TRBV2 and TRBJ2-1; D unclear. The CDR3 is 13 residues long. CDR1 is SNHLY and CDR2 is FYNNEI in the germline V gene. The CDR3: CASGSLSYNEQFF. The CDR3 region has the DNA TGTGCATCCGGTTCACTTTCCTACAATGAGCAGTTCTTC.

This chain uses TRBV27 with TRBJ1-1; D not certain. V was cut by 9 bases and J by 4 bases, with 9 bases left in between. This CDR3 region has 11 residues. Germline V CDR1 and CDR2: MNHEY, SMNVEV (reference sequence). CDR3 protein: CASFRSTEAFF. The CDR3 region has the DNA TGTGCCAGTTTTAGGAGCACTGAAGCTTTCTTT.

J is TRBJ2-7 and V is TRBV6-1; D may be TRBD1 (6 bases). The CDR3 has 16 amino acids. In germline, CDR1 is MNHNS, CDR2 SASEGT. V was pared by 4 bases and J by 2 bases, with 18 bases between. The CDR3 DNA is TGTGCCAGCAGTGCATCGTTTTGGACAGAGACCTACGAGCAGTACTTC. Translating gives CASSASFWTETYEQYF.

V usage is TRBV27 and J usage is TRBJ1-4; 8 positions match TRBD1. The CDR3 loop spans 12 amino acids. Trimming cost V 5 bases and J 7 bases; bases outside gene matches: 0. Per the germline V gene, CDR1 is MNHEY and CDR2 is SMNVEV (reference sequence). The CDR3 loop is CASSTGGEKLFF. The CDR3 DNA follows: TGTGCCAGCAGTACAGGGGGTGAAAAACTGTTTTTT.

This rearrangement joins TRBV19 to TRBJ1-1; a weak D match, TRBD1 (6 bases). The CDR3 spans 14 residues. Per the germline V gene, CDR1 is LNHDA and CDR2 is SQIVND (reference sequence). V shed 6 bases and J shed 0 bases, with 11 bases lying between them. Written as DNA, the CDR3 is TGTGCCAGTAGCACAGGGCAAATGAACACTGAAGCTTTCTTT. This encodes CASSTGQMNTEAFF. Based on the CDR3 plus reference TRBV19 and TRBJ1-1, the full variable domain is DGGITQSPKYLFRKEGQNVTLSCEQNLNHDAMYWYRQDPGQGLRLIYYSQIVNDFQKGDIAEGYSVSREKKESFPLTVTSAQKNPTAFYLCASSTGQMNTEAFFGQGTRLTVV.

This clone has more than one count but fewer than ten. DNA for the CDR3: TGTGCCAGCACAAAAGGGGCAGGTGGTAACAATCAGCCCCAGCATTTT. Protein product: CASTKGAGGNNQPQHF. The chain is built from TRBV2 and TRBJ1-5, with D perhaps TRBD1 (5 bases). CDR1 is SNHLY and CDR2 is FYNNEI in the germline V gene. CDR3 size: 16 residues. Trimming left V 7 bases short and J 3 bases short, with 19 bases between.